This T cell receptor (beta chain) was retrieved from a study of cytomegalovirus exposure and HLA in healthy donors. Findings and caveats of the study: Only CMV serostatus was available as immune exposure information.

V was clipped by 8 bases and J by 3 bases, with 14 bases between them. Germline V gene data show CDR1 as MDHEN and CDR2 as SYDVKM. This CDR3 region has 13 residues. Amplification used 60 Vbeta primers and 13 Jbeta primers. Clones were read by immunoSEQ multiplex PCR, and TCRdb kept only the in-frame ones, dropping some. The table records about 140,000 clones, approximately 78% of them present only once. In regard to this clone: Its antigen remains unidentified.

The sample was PBMCs. This receptor was identified in a man aged 18 to 35 in good health and CMV-seropositive. The chain is built from TRBV28 and TRBJ2-7, with D maybe TRBD1 (6 bases). CDR3 loop: CASARTALYEQYF. The DNA for the CDR3 is TGTGCCAGCGCCAGGACAGCTCTCTACGAGCAGTACTTC. Looking up the rest from reference TRBV28 and TRBJ2-7 gives the full variable domain: DVKVTQSSRYLVKRTGEKVFLECVQDMDHENMFWYRQDPGLGLRLIYFSYDVKMKEKGDIPEGYSVSREKKERFSLILESASTNQTSMYLCASARTALYEQYFGPGTRLTVT.